The clone carrying this T cell receptor beta chain was seen only a few times. Its specificity is not known. This record comes from a study of human T cells and chemical hapten exposure. General observations from the study: Donors' alopecia may make their immune response differ from healthy people's.

Time point in this sample: patch test 3, about 24 weeks after DPC sensitization. Indicated treatment: therapeutic diphenylcyclopropenone sensitization with weekly scalp DPC. Alopecia patients deemed DPC-suitable, aged 18 to 70, excluding pregnancy. Original handling: 96,000 or so TCRs per sample was the median, with a range of about 20,000 to 690,600. TCRdb passed the RACE reads through MiXCR, listing each CDR3 protein once. TCRdb, not the authors, supplied the V and J calls. The sample shows around 200,000 distinct CDR3 sequences, under 25% of them seen only once. The input for sequencing was whole blood, taken in connection with sensitization to the hapten diphenylcyclopropenone (DPC). The TCR was taken from a woman aged 35 to 49 with alopecia areata. Some clones in this sample may be carry-over from other donors' samples.

This CDR3 reads CSARVGTGGSYEQYF. CDR3 in DNA: TGCAGTGCTAGAGTCGGGACAGGGGGCTCCTACGAGCAGTACTTC. V usage is TRBV20-1 and J usage is TRBJ2-7, with TRBD1 identical over 11 bases. From germline, CDR1 is DFQATT and CDR2 SNEGSKA (reference sequence). V trimming: 1 base; J trimming: 0 bases; junction bases outside the gene matches: 2. This CDR3 has 15 residues.